Sequencing of this T cell receptor (beta chain) was carried out in a study of T cell responses to AZD1222 COVID-19 vaccine. Points from the study as a whole: There were mostly white British donors and more females than males, and clonal diversity was possibly underestimated. The peak T cell response came first, and repertoires were sampled only after it. Elevations in Spike-specific TCR breadth and depth followed administration of two AZD1222 doses. Spike was spanned by vaccine-associated CD4 TCRs, with dominance at 160-218 and 743-854.

Method: immunoSEQ multiplex PCR; TCRdb's copy keeps in-frame clones and lacks some. The sample carries approximately 150,000 clones, more than 85% recorded once. Germline V gene sequence: CDR1 KGHSH, CDR2 LQKENI. This CDR3 contains 15 residues. Trimming removed 6 bases from V and 4 bases from J; junction bases left unmatched: 10. Concerning this clone: Its antigen is not identified.

The sequences come from peripheral blood, collected on day 0 of AZD1222 vaccination. This sequence originates from an adult in good health. This chain uses TRBV18 with TRBJ1-2; 8 bases match TRBD1. CDR3 bases: TGTGCCAGCTCTCCGGGACAGGTTAGCTTCTATGGCTACACCTTC. Protein product: CASSPGQVSFYGYTF.